In this sample, the clone carrying this T cell receptor beta chain turned up a few times. Its antigen remains unidentified. The entry originates in a study of response to subunit inactivated influenza vaccine. Notes on the study in general: Authors suggested seasonal influenza vaccinations each recruit few new T cells.

The CDR3 is 12 residues long. Germline loops: CDR1 DFQATT, CDR2 SNEGSKA (reference sequence). TCRdb called the RT-PCR reads again in MiXCR, with one record for every CDR3 protein. The sample records 280,000 or so distinct CDR3 sequences, just over 20% being singletons. The TCR originated in a man between 50 and 69 years old who received an inactivated influenza vaccine. This specimen was PBMCs from blood, taken 21 months after vaccination. The rearrangement uses TRBV20-1 and TRBJ2-7; no reliable D call. Here the CDR3 reads CSSPSSSYEQYF. The CDR3 DNA follows: TGCAGCTCCCCATCAAGCTCCTACGAGCAGTACTTC.